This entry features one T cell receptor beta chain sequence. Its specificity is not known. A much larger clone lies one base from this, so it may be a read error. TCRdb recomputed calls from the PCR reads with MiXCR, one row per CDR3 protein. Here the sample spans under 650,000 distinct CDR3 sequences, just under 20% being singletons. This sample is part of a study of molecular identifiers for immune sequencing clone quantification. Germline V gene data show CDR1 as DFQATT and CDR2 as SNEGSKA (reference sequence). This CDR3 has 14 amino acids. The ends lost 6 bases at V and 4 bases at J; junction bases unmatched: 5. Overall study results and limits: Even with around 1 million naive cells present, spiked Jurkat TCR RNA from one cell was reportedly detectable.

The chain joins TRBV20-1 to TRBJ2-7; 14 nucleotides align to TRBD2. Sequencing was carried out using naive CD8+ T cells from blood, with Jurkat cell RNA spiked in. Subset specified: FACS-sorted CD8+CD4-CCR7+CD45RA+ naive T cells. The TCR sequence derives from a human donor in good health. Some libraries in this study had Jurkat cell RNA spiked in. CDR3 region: CSARLAGGAYEQYF. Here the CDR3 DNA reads TGCAGTGCGCGACTAGCGGGGGGGGCTTACGAGCAGTACTTC.